The T cell receptor (beta chain) described here comes from a study of shared clonotypes between healthy human individuals. Profiling relied on immunoSEQ multiplex PCR, and the TCRdb table lists in-frame clones only, not all of them. Of roughly 1.5 million clones detected, approximately 98% appear once; the ten largest clones hold about 0.42%. Input material: naive CD4+ T cells sorted from blood. As for subset: CD45RA+ positively selected. The sequence came from a man between 25 and 39 years old in good health.

The CDR3 sequence: CASSLRDRVLWGYTF. Written as DNA, the CDR3 is TGTGCCAGCAGTCTTCGGGACAGGGTTCTTTGGGGCTACACCTTC. V is TRBV28 and J is TRBJ1-2, with 9 positions matching TRBD1. The CDR3 extends over 15 amino acids. Losses at the gene ends were 5 bases for V and 8 bases for J; bases not matched to a gene: 12. The germline CDR1 and CDR2 sequences are MDHEN and SYDVKM.